The clone carrying this TCR beta chain has only one observation. This sample is part of a study of shared clonotypes between healthy human individuals. The data were produced by immunoSEQ multiplex PCR, yet TCRdb's version contains in-frame clones alone and is incomplete. The sample lists about 2,200,000 clones; roughly 91% were seen once. The germline CDR1 and CDR2 sequences are MGHRA and YSYEKL. The CDR3 consists of 15 residues. Trimming left V 0 bases short and J 5 bases short, with 10 bases between. Naive CD8 cells lacked CD45RO and underwent positive selection for CCR7, leaving out terminally differentiated effector memory CD45RA+ cells.

The sequenced sample consisted of naive CD8+ T cells from PBMCs. J is TRBJ1-4 and V is TRBV4-1; D is possibly TRBD1 (6 bases). This sequence was found in a man aged 18 to 29 in good health. Some clones in this sample may be carry-over from other donors' samples. The CDR3 DNA follows: TGCGCCAGCAGCCAAGACAGGGGCCAAAATGAAAAACTGTTTTTT. As protein: CASSQDRGQNEKLFF.